The 27 T cell receptor beta chains given below trace back to one sample, sequenced in a study of blood T cell repertoires in COVID-19. The table came from immunoSEQ multiplex PCR; TCRdb's copy has only in-frame clones and leaves some out. The sample lists over 45,000 clones, about 80% seen once, with around 21% in the top ten. Sample: peripheral blood. Source of these receptors: a man between 45 and 60 years old with active or convalescent COVID-19.

The V gene is TRBV7-9, the J gene TRBJ1-4; D unclear. Per germline, CDR1 SEHNR and CDR2 FQNEAQ (reference sequence). Trimming left V 10 bases short and J 7 bases short, with 19 bases between. The CDR3 consists of 14 residues. In DNA form, the CDR3 reads TGTGCCACCTACCTTCTCTCCTTTGGTGAAAAACTGTTTTTT. This codes for CATYLLSFGEKLFF. The whole variable domain, remainder taken from reference TRBV7-9 and TRBJ1-4, is DTGVSQNPRHKITKRGQNVTFRCDPISEHNRLYWYRQTLGQGPEFLTYFQNEAQLEKSRLLSDRFSAERPKGSFSTLEIQRTEQGDSAMYLCATYLLSFGEKLFFGSGTQLSVL.

DNA of the CDR3: TGTGCCAGCAGCGTACAGGACAGCACTACCGGGGAGCTGTTTTTT. Translating gives CASSVQDSTTGELFF. This chain uses TRBV9 with TRBJ2-2; possibly TRBD1 for D (6 bases). This CDR3 has 15 amino acids. CDR1 is SGDLS and CDR2 is YYNGEE in the germline V gene. V was trimmed by 1 base and J by 5 bases, leaving 12 bases between them.

This clone was seen once. The rearrangement uses TRBV6-6 and TRBJ2-5, with TRBD1 identical over 9 bases. Per the germline V gene, CDR1 is MNHNY and CDR2 is SVGAGI (reference sequence). The length of the CDR3 is 16 residues. V lost 2 bases and J lost 1; bases outside the gene matches: 5. CDR3 residues: CASSYRGQGIQETQYF. Here the CDR3 DNA reads TGTGCCAGCAGTTACCGAGGACAGGGGATCCAAGAGACCCAGTACTTC.

The chain links TRBV10-1 to TRBJ2-3; 10 bases are a match to TRBD2. V dropped 6 bases and J dropped 4; count of bases not matched to a gene: 22. This CDR3 contains 20 residues. Germline CDR1 is WNHNN and CDR2 is SYGVQD (reference sequence). The CDR3 bases are TGCGCCAGCAGAACCCGTCTAGCGGGGGCCCACCGGGGCTTGCCAGATACGCAGTATTTT. As protein: CASRTRLAGAHRGLPDTQYF.

This clone was observed once. V is TRBV6-5 and J is TRBJ2-2; 7 bases agree with TRBD2. Per germline, CDR1 MNHEY and CDR2 SVGAGI. V shed 5 bases, J shed 5 bases, and the junction held 5 bases outside the gene matches. The CDR3 runs 14 residues. The CDR3 loop reads CASSRDYGTGELFF. The CDR3 nucleotides read TGTGCCAGCAGTAGGGACTATGGGACCGGGGAGCTGTTTTTT.

The chain carries TRBV10-3 and TRBJ1-3; D ambiguous. This CDR3 spans 14 amino acids. The ends were cut back, 4 bases at V and 1 base at J, with 8 bases in the middle. The germline CDR1 and CDR2 sequences are ENHRY and SYGVKD. The CDR3 spells CAISVTESGNTIYF. The CDR3 DNA reads TGTGCCATCAGTGTAACAGAGTCTGGAAACACCATATATTTT.

The CDR3 sequence is CASSADRVGAPLHF. In nucleotides, the CDR3 is TGTGCCAGCAGCGCCGACAGGGTCGGGGCACCCCTCCACTTT. This chain joins TRBV13 and TRBJ1-6; 7 bases agree with TRBD1. CDR3 size: 14 residues. Looked up from germline, CDR1 is PRHDT and CDR2 is FYEKMQ (reference sequence). The J segment lost 11 bases and the V segment lost 5 bases, leaving 9 bases of the junction unmatched.

The rearrangement joins TRBV7-8 to TRBJ2-7; D uncertain. This CDR3 has 14 amino acids. Trimming removed 5 bases at V and 4 bases at J, with 15 bases between. The V gene's germline CDR1 is SGHVS and CDR2 FQNEAQ. CDR3 region: CASSREPQIYEQYF. As DNA, the CDR3 is TGTGCCAGCAGCCGCGAGCCACAGATTTACGAGCAGTACTTC. Together with reference TRBV7-8 and TRBJ2-7, the CDR3 gives the full variable domain: GAGVSQSPRYKVAKRGQDVALRCDPISGHVSLFWYQQALGQGPEFLTYFQNEAQLDKSGLPSDRFFAERPEGSVSTLKIQRTQQEDSAVYLCASSREPQIYEQYFGPGTRLTVT.

The V and J genes are TRBV2 and TRBJ2-5; 9 bases agree with TRBD2. There are 16 residues in the CDR3. Germline CDR1 reads SNHLY; CDR2 reads FYNNEI. J gave up 1 base and V 4 bases, and 7 bases lay outside the gene matches. As DNA, the CDR3 is TGTGCCAGCAGTGTTTCCCGAGCGGGGGGCCAAGAGACCCAGTACTTC. Protein: CASSVSRAGGQETQYF.

The chain links TRBV15 to TRBJ1-1; D is undetermined. CDR3 size: 17 residues. Germline CDR1 and CDR2: LNHNV and YYDKDF (reference sequence). Trimming removed 3 bases at V and 1 base at J, with 18 bases between. The CDR3 DNA reads as TGTGCCACCAGCAGTATATTTGGCGTCGAGGGGAACACTGAAGCTTTCTTT. Translation: CATSSIFGVEGNTEAFF.

The chain joins TRBV5-1 to TRBJ1-6; no firm D call. This CDR3 contains 14 residues. V lost 4 bases and J 10 bases, leaving 15 bases between the germline ends. The germline V gene encodes CDR1 SGHRS and CDR2 YFSETQ. In nucleotides, the CDR3 is TGCGCCAGCAGCCCTTCCGGGGAAGAATCACCCCTCCACTTT. Its protein product is CASSPSGEESPLHF.

CDR3 in amino acids: CASSFPGVEQFF. The CDR3 bases are TGTGCCAGCAGTTTCCCAGGGGTTGAGCAGTTCTTC. This chain links TRBV6-5 with TRBJ2-1, with D perhaps TRBD1 (6 bases). The germline CDR1 and CDR2 sequences are MNHEY and SVGAGI. The CDR3 is 12 residues long. V was trimmed by 4 bases and J by 9 bases, leaving 10 bases between them.

The chain carries TRBV6-5 and TRBJ1-5; D is unresolved. Germline V lookup: CDR1 MNHEY, CDR2 SVGAGI. V lost 5 bases, J lost 0 bases, and 11 bases lay in between. CDR3 length: 15 amino acids. The CDR3 spells CASSPTLLSNQPQHF. DNA of the CDR3: TGTGCCAGCAGTCCGACATTACTTAGCAATCAGCCCCAGCATTTT.

This chain joins TRBV5-4 and TRBJ2-1; possibly TRBD2 for D (5 bases). CDR3 size: 13 residues. Trimming cost V 0 bases and J 7 bases, with 8 bases left between them. From germline, CDR1 is SGHNT and CDR2 YYREEE (reference sequence). DNA for the CDR3: TGTGCCAGCAGCTTGGGGAGGACTAATGAGCAGTTCTTC. Translation gives CASSLGRTNEQFF. Full variable domain (remainder filled in from reference TRBV5-4 and TRBJ2-1): ETGVTQSPTHLIKTRGQQVTLRCSSQSGHNTVSWYQQALGQGPQFIFQYYREEENGRGNFPPRFSGLQFPNYSSELNVNALELDDSALYLCASSLGRTNEQFFGPGTRLTVL.

This clone has just one count. This chain connects TRBV6-5 to TRBJ1-2; D not resolved. CDR3 length: 13 residues. Germline lookup yields CDR1 MNHEY and CDR2 SVGAGI. The V end was cut by 2 bases, the J end by 3 bases, with 7 bases between. CDR3 DNA: TGTGCCAGCAGTTACGCGGCAGACTATGGCTACACCTTC. Its translation is CASSYAADYGYTF.

V and J are TRBV7-2 and TRBJ1-2; D is uncertain. CDR3 length: 13 residues. V was clipped by 4 bases and J by 8 bases, with 14 bases between them. Germline values: CDR1 SGHTA, CDR2 FQGNSA. The CDR3 spells CASSSRTREGYTF. CDR3 DNA: TGTGCCAGCAGCTCGCGAACGCGGGAGGGCTACACCTTC.

This clone was picked up one time. The gene calls are TRBV6-5 and TRBJ2-1; the match to TRBD2 covers 14 bases. The CDR3 consists of 14 residues. V dropped 6 bases and J dropped 10; count of bases not matched to a gene: 5. Germline V gives CDR1 MNHEY, CDR2 SVGAGI. CDR3: CASRGLAGGGEQFF. The CDR3 DNA reads TGTGCCAGCAGAGGACTAGCGGGAGGAGGAGAGCAGTTCTTC.

J is TRBJ2-3 and V is TRBV12-3 or TRBV12-4, with D uncertain. Trimming cost V 3 bases and J 5 bases, with 6 bases left between them. The CDR3 has 12 residues. The CDR3 loop is CASSFLRDTQYF. The CDR3 bases are TGTGCCAGCAGTTTCCTGCGAGATACGCAGTATTTT.

The chain uses TRBV5-1 and TRBJ1-1, with 7 bases lining up with TRBD1. The CDR3 runs to 12 residues. Germline CDR1 SGHRS, CDR2 YFSETQ. V was clipped by 0 bases and J by 10 bases; unmatched bases: 3. The CDR3 protein is CASSLETGTAFF. The CDR3 nucleotides read TGCGCCAGCAGCTTGGAGACAGGGACAGCTTTCTTT.

The chain uses TRBV5-6 and TRBJ1-2; TRBD1 matches 7 bases. The junction had 4 bases not matched to a gene; V was cut back by 1 base and J by 7 bases. CDR1 is SGHDT and CDR2 is YYEEEE in the germline V gene. The CDR3 extends over 13 amino acids. The CDR3 spells CASSLTGERGYTF. The CDR3 region has the DNA TGTGCCAGCAGCTTGACAGGGGAGCGTGGCTACACCTTC.

This chain connects TRBV5-1 to TRBJ1-2; D may be TRBD1 (5 bases). Germline V gene lookup returns CDR1 SGHRS and CDR2 YFSETQ. V was shortened by 5 bases and J by 4 bases, with 9 bases between the two germline ends. This CDR3 has 12 residues. CDR3 protein: CASRQELYGYTF. The DNA for the CDR3 is TGCGCCAGCAGACAGGAACTCTATGGCTACACCTTC.

This clone was recorded a few times. This rearrangement joins TRBV28 to TRBJ1-1, with 8 positions matching TRBD1. Trimming cost V 3 bases and J 1 base; bases outside gene matches: 10. In germline, CDR1 is MDHEN, CDR2 SYDVKM. CDR3 length: 17 amino acids. The CDR3 DNA sequence: TGTGCCAGCAGTTTGTATCAGGGGGCTTTACCGAACACTGAAGCTTTCTTT. Its translation is CASSLYQGALPNTEAFF.

DNA for the CDR3: TGTGCCAGCAGCTTTTTCCGCCAGGGCACAGATACGCAGTATTTT. Its translation is CASSFFRQGTDTQYF. The J gene is TRBJ2-3, the V gene TRBV13; D not resolved. Trimming shortened V by 3 bases and J by 1 base, and 11 bases separated the two germline ends. The CDR3 covers 15 residues. Germline-derived CDR1 and CDR2 are PRHDT and FYEKMQ (reference sequence).

Ten or more counts support this clone. The chain is built from TRBV6-4 and TRBJ2-1; 9 bases line up with TRBD2. CDR3 length: 16 residues. Germline V gives CDR1 MRHNA, CDR2 SNTAGT. Trimming at V came to 2 bases and at J to 9 bases, leaving 11 bases not matched to a gene. For the CDR3, the DNA is TGTGCCAGCAGTGACGGATCGGGCGGGGGGGCAAGTGAGCAGTTCTTC. This codes for CASSDGSGGGASEQFF.

This chain uses TRBV5-1 with TRBJ1-3; TRBD1 is a possible D gene (5 bases). Per the germline V gene, CDR1 is SGHRS and CDR2 is YFSETQ. The CDR3 has 19 amino acids. Trimming removed 1 base from V and 2 bases from J, with 22 bases in between. CDR3 DNA sequence: TGCGCCAGCAGCTTGTTGCCTCTCTTGGGGGGGTCTACTGGAAACACCATATATTTT. As protein: CASSLLPLLGGSTGNTIYF.

The chain uses TRBV6-5 and TRBJ1-5; D gene ambiguous. CDR1 MNHEY and CDR2 SVGAGI come from the germline V gene. This CDR3 has 13 amino acids. V lost 4 bases, J lost 2 bases, and 6 bases lay in between. The CDR3: CASSFTGNQPQHF. CDR3 bases: TGTGCCAGCAGTTTCACGGGCAATCAGCCCCAGCATTTT.

This rearrangement joins TRBV30 to TRBJ2-2, with TRBD1 identical over 10 bases. Germline CDR1 GTSNPN, CDR2 SVGIG (reference sequence). CDR3 length: 16 amino acids. The ends lost 3 bases at V and 5 bases at J; junction bases unmatched: 9. CDR3 bases: TGTGCCTGGAGGGACAGGGGGGTCTGGACGACCGGGGAGCTGTTTTTT. This encodes CAWRDRGVWTTGELFF.